This T cell receptor (beta chain) is from a study of beta chain features in type 1 diabetes (dated by TCRdb to the late 2010s). Background for the entire study: Patients and healthy donors did not differ in mean age, gender distribution, total cell number or subset yield. The study compared the TCRB repertoires of sorted circulating CD4+ T cell subsets in recently diagnosed type 1 diabetes patients with those in matched healthy donors. A total of roughly 98,000,000 sorted cells were examined across all samples, and RNA yield correlated strongly with the number of cells per subset. Regulatory and stem cell-like memory subsets were isolated from only 8 patients and 8 healthy donors, whereas naive and central memory subsets came from all 28 donors.

Notes on this clone: Its target antigen remains unknown. No clone much larger than this one lies a single base away; base qualities are absent.

From its cysteine to its phenylalanine, the CDR3 spans 14 amino acids. The DNA shown is the 42-base CDR3, in frame from base 1. Looking up the germline V gene yields CDR1 SGDLS and CDR2 YYNGEE. The germline V and J ends show losses of 4 bases and 3 bases respectively, and no gene match explains 3 bases of the junction. Overall study results and their limits: A moderate but significant shortening of TCRB CDR3 length was observed in type 1 diabetes patients in all four CD4+ subsets. PCR might favor shorter templates, but patient and control samples were amplified and corrected together, so any skew would affect both groups equally. At VDJ recombination sites, type 1 diabetes patients had fewer insertions and more deleted nucleotides, which implies abnormalities in thymic rearrangement. Naive, central memory and regulatory TCRB repertoires appeared to be more similar among patients than among healthy donors. Sequencing cDNA rather than genomic DNA could over-represent highly expressing activated cells, although activation and CD3 levels did not differ between groups. Only small numbers of individuals were included in the HLA sub-analyses, which left unresolved whether HLA type had any influence on TCRB rearrangement.

A single peripheral blood draw of around 0.11 L on average was collected from each donor into heparinised tubes. A BD FACSAria II and a panel including CD45RO, CCR7, CD25, CD127, CD95 and CD27 were used to sort naive, central memory, regulatory and stem cell-like memory CD4+ T cells. A purity above 98% was achieved for all sorted populations. PBMCs were isolated right away by Lymphoprep density gradient centrifugation and were stained directly, without culture. To minimize batch effects, samples were stained and sorted in pairs, one healthy donor with one patient per experiment. The entire isolated RNA was reverse transcribed using the High Capacity cDNA Reverse Transcription Kit, and thus expressed TCRB transcripts were sequenced. Naive, central memory and regulatory T cell samples underwent deep immunoSEQ sequencing, averaging around 3.6 million total reads per sample. After sorted cells were lysed in RLT buffer, RNA was extracted with DNase-treated RNeasy Micro or Mini kits, with the choice depending on cell number. To prevent cross-contamination, each cell subset was processed individually, whereas patient and healthy donor samples were processed jointly. The immunoSEQ multiplex PCR was used to amplify TCRB sequences from cDNA, yielding 87-bp fragments that span the CDR3 region. Sequencing of the amplicons was performed on the Illumina HiSeq platform. The published analysis was carried out like this. Synthetic template baselines were used to correct PCR bias computationally, reads within Hamming distance 2 were collapsed together, and singletons that could not be merged were discarded. By aligning reads against IMGT, V, D and J genes, CDR3 length, and insertions or deletions at six rearrangement sites were assigned. Clonotype counts were normalized to sorted cell number within each subset before computing true diversity and Gini coefficients with the tcR R package. The overlap coefficient, calculated on TCRB nucleotide sequences, was used to quantify repertoire sharing. As a proxy for the pre-selection repertoire, out-of-frame TCRB sequences from naive cells were analyzed. In TCRdb, the immuneACCESS table is reduced to in-frame sequences with V and J assigned. These tables do not hold every clone; where another copy was compared, an unresolved V gene accounts for under half, and the others remain unexplained. For V, J and clone size, that table is used; D and trimming come from the DNA. The sample yields hundreds of thousands of clones; more than 12% were counted once. The top ten constitute approximately 0.042% of the sample.

This clonotype was sampled from a man aged 18-30 years with type 1 diabetes. This chain is built from TRBV9 and TRBJ2-7, with 11 bases aligning to TRBD1. The sample consisted of naive CD4+ T cells from blood. Interpreted using the paper, the cell subset or site label stands for: true naive CD4+ T cells. The DNA sequence is given as TGTGCCAGCAGCACGGGGACAGGGGGCTACGAGCAGTACTTC. This yields the protein CASSTGTGGYEQYF.